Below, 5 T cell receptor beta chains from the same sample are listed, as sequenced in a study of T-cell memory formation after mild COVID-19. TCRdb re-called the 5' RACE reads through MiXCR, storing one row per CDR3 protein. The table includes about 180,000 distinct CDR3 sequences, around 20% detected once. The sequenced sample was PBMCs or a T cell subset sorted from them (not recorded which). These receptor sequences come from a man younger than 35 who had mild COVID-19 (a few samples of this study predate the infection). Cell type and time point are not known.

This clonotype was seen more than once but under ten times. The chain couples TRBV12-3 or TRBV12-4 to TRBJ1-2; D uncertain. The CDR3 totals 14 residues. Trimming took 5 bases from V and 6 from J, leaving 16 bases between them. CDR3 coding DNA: TGTGCCAGCAGTACCCCTAGGGAGTGGGATGGCTACACCTTC. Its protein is CASSTPREWDGYTF.

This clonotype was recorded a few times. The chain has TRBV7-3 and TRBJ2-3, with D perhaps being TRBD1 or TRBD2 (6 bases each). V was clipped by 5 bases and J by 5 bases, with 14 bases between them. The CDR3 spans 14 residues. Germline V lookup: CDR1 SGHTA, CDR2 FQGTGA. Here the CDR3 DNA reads TGTGCCAGCAGCCCGGGGGCGAGGTTAGATACGCAGTATTTT. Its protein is CASSPGARLDTQYF.

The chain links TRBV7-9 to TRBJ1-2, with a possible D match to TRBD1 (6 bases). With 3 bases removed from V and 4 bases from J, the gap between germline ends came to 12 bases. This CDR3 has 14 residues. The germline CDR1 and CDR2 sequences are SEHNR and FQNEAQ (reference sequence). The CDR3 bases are TGTGCCAGCAGCTTCGAAGGGACATTCTATGGCTACACCTTC. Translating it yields CASSFEGTFYGYTF.

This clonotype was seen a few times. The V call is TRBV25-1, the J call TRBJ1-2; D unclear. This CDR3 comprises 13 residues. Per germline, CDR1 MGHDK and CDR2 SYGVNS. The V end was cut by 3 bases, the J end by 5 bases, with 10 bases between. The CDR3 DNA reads TGTGCCAGCAGTGACCGAGGACGGTATGGCTACACCTTC. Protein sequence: CASSDRGRYGYTF.

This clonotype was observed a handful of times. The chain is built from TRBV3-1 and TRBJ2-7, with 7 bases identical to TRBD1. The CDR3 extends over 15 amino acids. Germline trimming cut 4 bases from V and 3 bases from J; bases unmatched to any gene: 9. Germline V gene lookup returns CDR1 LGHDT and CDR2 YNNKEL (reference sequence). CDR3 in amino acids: CASSPQGQADYEQYF. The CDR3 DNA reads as TGTGCCAGCAGCCCACAGGGGCAGGCAGACTACGAGCAGTACTTC.